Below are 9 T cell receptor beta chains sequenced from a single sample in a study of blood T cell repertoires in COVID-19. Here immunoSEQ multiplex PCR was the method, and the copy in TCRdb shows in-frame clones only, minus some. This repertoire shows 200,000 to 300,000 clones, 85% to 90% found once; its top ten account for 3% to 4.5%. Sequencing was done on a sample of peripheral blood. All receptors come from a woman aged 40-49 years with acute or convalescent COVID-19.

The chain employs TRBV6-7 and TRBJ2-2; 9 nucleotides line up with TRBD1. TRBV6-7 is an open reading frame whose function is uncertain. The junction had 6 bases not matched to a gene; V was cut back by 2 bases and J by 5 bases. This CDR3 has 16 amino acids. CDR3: CASSYPTGGVTGELFF. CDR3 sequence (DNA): TGTGCCAGCAGTTACCCGACAGGGGGAGTTACCGGGGAGCTGTTTTTT.

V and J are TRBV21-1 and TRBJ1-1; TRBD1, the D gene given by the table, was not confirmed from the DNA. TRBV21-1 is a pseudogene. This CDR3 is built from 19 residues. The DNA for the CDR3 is TGTGCCAGCACCTCACCGACAGGACCTCCCGTCGACGTGAACACTGAAGCTTTCTTT. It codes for CASTSPTGPPVDVNTEAFF.

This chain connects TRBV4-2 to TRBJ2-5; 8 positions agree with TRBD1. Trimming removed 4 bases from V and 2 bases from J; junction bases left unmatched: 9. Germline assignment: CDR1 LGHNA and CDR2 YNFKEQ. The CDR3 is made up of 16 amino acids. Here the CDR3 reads CASSPATGAEQETQYF. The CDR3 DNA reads TGTGCCAGCAGCCCGGCGACAGGGGCCGAGCAAGAGACCCAGTACTTC.

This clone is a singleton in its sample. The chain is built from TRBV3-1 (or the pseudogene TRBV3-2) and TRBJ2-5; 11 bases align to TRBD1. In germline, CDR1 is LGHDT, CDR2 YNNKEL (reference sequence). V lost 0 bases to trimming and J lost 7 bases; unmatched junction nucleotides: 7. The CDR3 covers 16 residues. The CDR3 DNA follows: TGTGCCAGCAGCCAAGATTTCGGACAGGGGGCGGGGACCCAGTACTTC. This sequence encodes CASSQDFGQGAGTQYF.

CDR3 residues: CASSPRLGGYTF. As DNA, the CDR3 is TGTGCCAGCAGCCCAAGACTTGGGGGCTACACCTTC. The rearrangement links TRBV14 to TRBJ1-2; unclear D gene. This CDR3 has 12 residues. V was shortened by 4 bases and J by 8 bases, with 11 bases between the two germline ends. The germline CDR1 and CDR2 sequences are SGHDN and FVKESK.

The CDR3 region is CASSRDRMNTGELFF. CDR3 bases: TGTGCCAGCAGCAGGGACAGGATGAACACCGGGGAGCTGTTTTTT. The gene calls are TRBV11-2 and TRBJ2-2; 8 nucleotides align to TRBD1. CDR1 and CDR2 (germline): SGHAT, FQNNGV. V was pared by 5 bases and J by 1 base, with 3 bases of the junction left unmatched. The CDR3 is 15 residues long.

The CDR3 DNA follows: TGCGCCAGCAGCTTTCGTCCAGCTTCTAGCTATGGCTACACCTTC. Its translation is CASSFRPASSYGYTF. V gene TRBV5-1 combines with J gene TRBJ1-2; D gene uncertain. Germline CDR1 and CDR2: SGHRS and YFSETQ. Between the trimmed V and J ends, which lost 2 bases and 4 bases, there was a span of 15 bases. This CDR3 has 15 amino acids.

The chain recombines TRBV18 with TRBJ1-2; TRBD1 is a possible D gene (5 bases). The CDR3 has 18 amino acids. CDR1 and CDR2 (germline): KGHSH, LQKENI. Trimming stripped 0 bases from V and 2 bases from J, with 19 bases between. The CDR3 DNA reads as TGTGCCAGCTCACCACCGTTGGGCAGGGCCCGACAGAACTATGGCTACACCTTC. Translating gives CASSPPLGRARQNYGYTF.

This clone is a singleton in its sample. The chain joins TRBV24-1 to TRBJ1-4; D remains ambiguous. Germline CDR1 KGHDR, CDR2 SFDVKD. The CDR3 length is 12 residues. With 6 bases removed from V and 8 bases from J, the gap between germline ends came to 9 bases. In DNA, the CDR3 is TGTGCCACCAGTACGACTGAAGAAAAACTGTTTTTT. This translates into CATSTTEEKLFF.